These 19 T cell receptor beta chains originate from one sample sequenced in a study of blood T cell repertoires in COVID-19. Assay: immunoSEQ multiplex PCR; the TCRdb copy retains only in-frame clones and omits some. Here the sample spans 200,000 to 250,000 clones, roughly 89% being singletons. The specimen was PBMCs or T cells enriched from blood (not recorded which). These receptors all stem from a woman in her thirties or forties with acute COVID-19.

This clone was recorded a few times. The chain has TRBV5-5 and TRBJ1-1; perhaps TRBD1 as D (6 bases). The CDR3 has 19 amino acids. Germline CDR1 is SGHKS and CDR2 is YYEKEE (reference sequence). V was shortened by 3 bases and J by 0 bases, with 24 bases between the two germline ends. CDR3 DNA: TGTGCCAGCAGCTGGCGGGGCGGCGGGGGCCTAACTATGAACACTGAAGCTTTCTTT. Its protein is CASSWRGGGGLTMNTEAFF.

The rearrangement links TRBV7-2 to TRBJ2-3, with TRBD2 matching over 7 bases. This CDR3 contains 16 residues. V was pared by 0 bases and J by 3 bases, with 6 bases of the junction left unmatched. Germline CDR1 and CDR2: SGHTA and FQGNSA. CDR3 DNA sequence: TGTGCCAGCAGCTTAGCGTTGCGGGGGAGAACAGATACGCAGTATTTT. Encoded protein: CASSLALRGRTDTQYF.

The chain recombines TRBV15 with TRBJ2-7; 9 bases match TRBD1. CDR1 and CDR2 (germline): LNHNV, YYDKDF (reference sequence). Unmatched junction bases numbered 15, after V lost 8 bases and J lost 1 base. The CDR3 spans 17 residues. As DNA, the CDR3 is TGTGCCACCCGAAACACGATATCCGGGACAGGGTCCTACGAGCAGTACTTC. This encodes CATRNTISGTGSYEQYF.

The rearrangement uses TRBV2 and TRBJ1-1; D is possibly TRBD1 (6 bases). Trimming stripped 2 bases from V and 4 bases from J, with 11 bases between. Germline V CDR1 and CDR2: SNHLY, FYNNEI. This CDR3 region has 14 residues. The CDR3 DNA reads as TGTGCCAGCAGTGAAATTAGGGGGGGCACTGAAGCTTTCTTT. This translates into CASSEIRGGTEAFF.

This chain links TRBV9 with TRBJ2-2; D is perhaps TRBD2 (5 bases). The V gene lost 6 bases and the J gene lost 5 bases, with 11 bases spanning the gap. The CDR3 contains 13 residues. Germline assignment: CDR1 SGDLS and CDR2 YYNGEE. CDR3 amino acids: CASTERGTGELFF. The CDR3, as DNA: TGTGCCAGCACCGAACGGGGTACCGGGGAGCTGTTTTTT.

This rearrangement joins TRBV5-1 to TRBJ2-3; D unclear. The CDR3 is 15 residues long. The V gene lost 0 bases and the J gene lost 0 bases, with 8 bases spanning the gap. Germline values: CDR1 SGHRS, CDR2 YFSETQ. The CDR3 DNA reads as TGCGCCAGCAGCTTGGACGGTCCTAGCACAGATACGCAGTATTTT. Translated: CASSLDGPSTDTQYF.

The chain has TRBV29-1 and TRBJ1-2, with a possible D match to TRBD1 (6 bases). The CDR3 totals 13 residues. V dropped 6 bases and J dropped 7 bases, with 18 bases sitting between them. Germline lookup yields CDR1 SQVTM and CDR2 ANQGSEA. The CDR3 coding sequence is TGCAGCGTGGAGGACAGAAATTGGGGTGGCTACACCTTC. Protein: CSVEDRNWGGYTF.

V usage is TRBV2 and J usage is TRBJ1-5, with 9 positions matching TRBD1. This CDR3 contains 14 residues. Germline trimming cut 6 bases from V and 3 bases from J; bases unmatched to any gene: 3. Germline V gene data show CDR1 as SNHLY and CDR2 as FYNNEI. CDR3 protein: CASRGTGNNQPQHF. The CDR3 DNA sequence: TGTGCCAGCAGGGGGACAGGGAACAATCAGCCCCAGCATTTT.

The J gene is TRBJ1-3, the V gene TRBV3-1 (or the pseudogene TRBV3-2), with unresolved D. CDR3 size: 14 residues. Trimming left V 6 bases short and J 0 bases short, with 9 bases between. CDR1 LGHDT and CDR2 YNNKEL come from the germline V gene (reference sequence). CDR3 in amino acids: CASSPQVSGNTIYF. In DNA form, the CDR3 reads TGTGCCAGCAGTCCCCAGGTCTCTGGAAACACCATATATTTT.

The chain carries TRBV7-8 and TRBJ1-4; D is unresolved. CDR1 and CDR2 (germline): SGHVS, FQNEAQ. V gave up 3 bases and J gave up 8 bases, with 13 bases separating them. The CDR3 is made up of 14 amino acids. The CDR3 region has the DNA TGTGCCAGCAGCTTGTGGGGAGGAGGAGAAAAACTGTTTTTT. The encoded protein is CASSLWGGGEKLFF.

V usage is TRBV7-6 and J usage is TRBJ1-3, with 7 bases matching TRBD1. Trimming at V came to 1 base and at J to 0 bases, leaving 6 bases not matched to a gene. The CDR3 covers 17 residues. Germline values: CDR1 SGHVS, CDR2 FNYEAQ. Here the CDR3 reads CASSLEGTAVSGNTIYF. CDR3 bases: TGTGCCAGCAGCTTAGAAGGGACAGCCGTCTCTGGAAACACCATATATTTT. The whole variable domain, remainder taken from reference TRBV7-6 and TRBJ1-3, is GAGVSQSPRYKVTKRGQDVALRCDPISGHVSLYWYRQALGQGPEFLTYFNYEAQQDKSGLPNDRFSAERPEGSISTLTIQRTEQRDSAMYRCASSLEGTAVSGNTIYFGEGSWLTVV.

The rearrangement uses TRBV18 and TRBJ1-2, with 7 bases identical to TRBD1. The CDR3 loop spans 14 amino acids. J gave up 6 bases and V 0 bases, and 4 bases lay outside the gene matches. Germline V gene lookup returns CDR1 KGHSH and CDR2 LQKENI. In nucleotides, the CDR3 is TGTGCCAGCTCACCACCGACAGGGTCCCATGGCTACACCTTC. It yields the protein CASSPPTGSHGYTF.

This chain uses TRBV29-1 with TRBJ2-1, with 11 positions matching TRBD2. The CDR3 totals 13 residues. Trimming removed 7 bases from V and 3 bases from J; junction bases left unmatched: 2. From germline, CDR1 is SQVTM and CDR2 ANQGSEA. DNA for the CDR3: TGCAGCGCCGGGACTAGCGGCTACAATGAGCAGTTCTTC. This codes for CSAGTSGYNEQFF.

This clone was counted only a few times. This chain uses TRBV29-1 with TRBJ1-5, with D possibly matching TRBD1 (6 bases). Germline loops: CDR1 SQVTM, CDR2 ANQGSEA. The V end lost 6 bases, the J end lost 0 bases, and 15 bases lay between the germline ends. This CDR3 region has 15 residues. The CDR3 protein is CSVAGGGSSNQPQHF. As DNA, the CDR3 is TGCAGCGTCGCCGGCGGGGGCTCTAGCAATCAGCCCCAGCATTTT.

Points on this clone: Other nucleotide sequences in the sample specify the same CDR3. The chain recombines TRBV2 with TRBJ1-5, with 7 bases aligning to TRBD1. Germline V CDR1 and CDR2: SNHLY, FYNNEI. This CDR3 contains 15 residues. V dropped 1 base and J dropped 4; count of bases not matched to a gene: 4. CDR3 nucleotide sequence: TGTGCCAGCAGTGAAGTGTCAGGGGGAAATCAGCCCCAGCATTTT. This gives the protein CASSEVSGGNQPQHF.

V gene TRBV30 combines with J gene TRBJ1-4, with 8 nucleotides matching TRBD1. Germline V gene data show CDR1 as GTSNPN and CDR2 as SVGIG (reference sequence). Trimming cost V 0 bases and J 0 bases; bases outside gene matches: 0. This CDR3 has 15 amino acids. CDR3 loop: CAWSVQGATNEKLFF. In DNA form, the CDR3 reads TGTGCCTGGAGTGTACAGGGGGCAACTAATGAAAAACTGTTTTTT. The whole variable domain, remainder taken from reference TRBV30 and TRBJ1-4, is SQTIHQWPATLVQPVGSPLSLECTVEGTSNPNLYWYRQAAGRGLQLLFYSVGIGQISSEVPQNLSASRPQDRQFILSSKKLLLSDSGFYLCAWSVQGATNEKLFFGSGTQLSVL.

This chain uses TRBV4-3 with TRBJ1-1; D possibly corresponds to TRBD1 (6 bases). CDR1 is LGHNA and CDR2 is YSLEER in the germline V gene. The CDR3 covers 17 residues. Trimming shortened V by 3 bases and J by 4 bases, and 21 bases separated the two germline ends. CDR3 in DNA: TGCGCCAGCAGCCAGCACGAGTCCGGGGCCAGGGGCACTGAAGCTTTCTTT. Its translation is CASSQHESGARGTEAFF.

This clone came up once. The chain recombines TRBV27 with TRBJ1-2; the match to TRBD1 covers 8 bases. Germline V gene sequence: CDR1 MNHEY, CDR2 SMNVEV (reference sequence). The length of the CDR3 is 15 residues. V shed 7 bases, J shed 6 bases, and the junction held 13 bases outside the gene matches. CDR3 DNA sequence: TGTGCCAGCAATACAAATCTAAAGGACAGGGATGGCTACACCTTC. It is translated as CASNTNLKDRDGYTF.

In its sample, this clone was seen once. The rearrangement uses TRBV7-3 and TRBJ2-1, with TRBD1 as a possible D gene (6 bases). Germline V lookup: CDR1 SGHTA, CDR2 FQGTGA. The CDR3 spans 17 residues. V gave up 1 base and J gave up 0 bases, with 13 bases separating them. The CDR3 sequence: CASSLNGDTSSYNEQFF. The CDR3 bases are TGTGCCAGCAGCTTAAACGGGGACACGAGCTCCTACAATGAGCAGTTCTTC.